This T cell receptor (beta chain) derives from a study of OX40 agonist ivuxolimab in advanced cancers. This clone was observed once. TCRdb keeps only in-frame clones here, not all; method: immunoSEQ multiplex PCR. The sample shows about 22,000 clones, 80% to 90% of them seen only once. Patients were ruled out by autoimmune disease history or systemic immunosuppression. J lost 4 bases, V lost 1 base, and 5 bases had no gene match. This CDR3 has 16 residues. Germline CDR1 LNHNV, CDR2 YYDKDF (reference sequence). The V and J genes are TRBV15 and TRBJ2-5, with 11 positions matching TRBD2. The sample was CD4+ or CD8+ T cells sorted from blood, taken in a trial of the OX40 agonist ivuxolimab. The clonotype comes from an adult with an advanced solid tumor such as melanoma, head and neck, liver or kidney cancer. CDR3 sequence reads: CATSRGLAGGGETQYF. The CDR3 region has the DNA TGTGCCACCAGCAGAGGTCTAGCGGGAGGAGGAGAGACCCAGTACTTC.